A single sample is the source of the 14 T cell receptor beta chains below, sequenced in a study of T cells in localized non-small cell lung cancer. The method was immunoSEQ multiplex PCR; TCRdb's version includes in-frame clones alone and lacks a portion of them. The sample records about 40,000 clones, approximately 86% being singletons. This sample comprised peripheral blood, obtained before any cancer treatment. These receptors came from a man aged 35-75 years with stage I lung adenocarcinoma.

The chain has TRBV19 and TRBJ2-1, with 9 bases fitting TRBD2. CDR1 and CDR2 from the germline V gene are LNHDA and SQIVND (reference sequence). The CDR3 extends over 15 amino acids. Germline trimming cut 11 bases from V and 10 bases from J; bases unmatched to any gene: 18. The CDR3 sequence is CAVTGTGGRGREQFF. In DNA, the CDR3 is TGTGCCGTCACCGGCACTGGCGGGAGGGGGCGGGAGCAGTTCTTC.

The chain uses TRBV7-6 and TRBJ2-5; D might be TRBD1 (5 bases). Trimming removed 1 base from V and 5 bases from J, with 14 bases in between. The CDR3 extends over 15 amino acids. Germline V gene data show CDR1 as SGHVS and CDR2 as FNYEAQ. The CDR3 sequence: CASSLELGVRETQYF. The DNA of the CDR3 is TGTGCCAGCAGCTTAGAGCTAGGGGTGAGGGAGACCCAGTACTTC.

The chain links TRBV7-2 to TRBJ2-2, with TRBD2 as a possible D gene (5 bases). The germline V gene has CDR1 SGHTA and CDR2 FQGNSA. V lost 8 bases and J 6 bases, leaving 7 bases between the germline ends. The CDR3 length is 11 residues. CDR3: CASPRAGELFF. The CDR3 region has the DNA TGTGCCAGCCCGAGGGCCGGGGAGCTGTTTTTT. Using reference TRBV7-2 and TRBJ2-2 for the parts outside the CDR3, the full variable domain is GAGVSQSPSNKVTEKGKDVELRCDPISGHTALYWYRQSLGQGLEFLIYFQGNSAPDKSGLPSDRFSAERTGGSVSTLTIQRTQQEDSAVYLCASPRAGELFFGEGSRLTVL.

V usage is TRBV28 and J usage is TRBJ1-2; D possibly corresponds to TRBD1 (5 bases). The CDR3 is 11 residues long. V was clipped by 10 bases and J by 4 bases, with 10 bases between them. The germline CDR1 and CDR2 sequences are MDHEN and SYDVKM. The CDR3 bases are TGTGCCACCGGGGCTCTCTATGGCTACACCTTC. Translating it yields CATGALYGYTF.

In regard to this clone: A junction end diverges from the germline sequence, so it may reflect a read error. The V gene is TRBV5-4, the J gene TRBJ2-1; D gene ambiguous. The CDR3 is 11 amino acids. Germline CDR1 SGHNT, CDR2 YYREEE (reference sequence). CDR3 sequence: CASSSDNEQFF. For the CDR3, the DNA is TGTGCCAGCAGCTCCGACAATGAGCAGTTCTTC.

V and J are TRBV6-1 and TRBJ2-5; D is possibly TRBD1 or TRBD2 (5 bases each). Between the trimmed V and J ends, which lost 4 bases and 4 bases, there was a span of 10 bases. Germline V lookup: CDR1 MNHNS, CDR2 SASEGT. The CDR3 covers 13 residues. The CDR3 here is CASSGPGAETQYF. DNA of the CDR3: TGTGCCAGCAGTGGCCCCGGGGCAGAGACCCAGTACTTC.

The rearrangement joins TRBV2 to TRBJ2-7, with D possibly TRBD1 on 6 matching bases. The CDR3 runs to 14 residues. Trimming took off 7 bases at V and 1 base at J, with 14 bases between the two ends. CDR1 and CDR2 (germline): SNHLY, FYNNEI. The CDR3 DNA reads TGTGCCAGCACCAGGGGTAGTGGGTCCTACGAGCAGTACTTC. It yields the protein CASTRGSGSYEQYF.

This sequence joins TRBV10-3 and TRBJ1-6; D remains ambiguous. The V gene lost 0 bases and the J gene lost 8 bases, with 11 bases spanning the gap. This CDR3 region has 15 residues. CDR1 is ENHRY, CDR2 SYGVKD, per germline. The CDR3 sequence is CAISESLQIDSPLHF. CDR3 sequence (DNA): TGTGCCATCAGTGAGTCGCTACAAATAGATTCACCCCTCCACTTT.

The V call is TRBV7-2, the J call TRBJ2-7; D remains ambiguous. The CDR3 loop spans 14 amino acids. V gave up 2 bases and J gave up 1 base, with 9 bases separating them. The germline V gene encodes CDR1 SGHTA and CDR2 FQGNSA. The CDR3 loop reads CASSLSPGSYEQYF. In DNA form, the CDR3 reads TGTGCCAGCAGCTTATCCCCCGGGTCCTACGAGCAGTACTTC.

This rearrangement joins TRBV29-1 to TRBJ2-3; TRBD2 matches 15 bases. The V and J ends lost 0 bases and 4 bases, in that order; junction bases with no gene match: 8. Per germline, CDR1 SQVTM and CDR2 ANQGSEA. This CDR3 region has 18 residues. CDR3 protein: CSVEDFTGLAGGADTQYF. Here the CDR3 DNA reads TGCAGCGTTGAAGATTTTACGGGACTAGCGGGAGGTGCAGATACGCAGTATTTT.

The V and J genes are TRBV14 and TRBJ2-2; no firm D call. The V and J ends lost 2 bases and 6 bases respectively, with 7 bases between them. The CDR3 is made up of 13 amino acids. Looked up from germline, CDR1 is SGHDN and CDR2 is FVKESK. The CDR3 DNA follows: TGTGCCAGCAGCCAACTAGGCCCCGGGGAGCTGTTTTTT. The encoded protein is CASSQLGPGELFF. The variable domain in full, completed from reference TRBV14 and TRBJ2-2, reads EAGVTQFPSHSVIEKGQTVTLRCDPISGHDNLYWYRRVMGKEIKFLLHFVKESKQDESGMPNNRFLAERTGGTYSTLKVQPAELEDSGVYFCASSQLGPGELFFGEGSRLTVL.

The chain has TRBV9 and TRBJ2-1; a weak D match, TRBD2 (5 bases). The length of the CDR3 is 15 residues. Germline V gene lookup returns CDR1 SGDLS and CDR2 YYNGEE. Trimming removed 3 bases from V and 10 bases from J, with 20 bases in between. The CDR3 coding sequence is TGTGCCAGCAGCGGAGGGAACTTGGACTCGTCGGAGCAGTTCTTC. This gives the protein CASSGGNLDSSEQFF.

The CDR3 bases are TGCGCCCCTACGGGGTGGGGGTTGAATGAGCAGTTCTTC. This sequence encodes CAPTGWGLNEQFF. The V and J genes are TRBV4-3 and TRBJ2-1; possibly TRBD1 or TRBD2 for D (5 bases each). CDR1 and CDR2 (germline): LGHNA, YSLEER. V dropped 11 bases and J dropped 7 bases, with 18 bases sitting between them. The CDR3 totals 13 residues.

The V gene is TRBV7-9, the J gene TRBJ1-2, with a tentative D call TRBD1 (5 bases). The germline V gene has CDR1 SEHNR and CDR2 FQNEAQ (reference sequence). This CDR3 has 12 amino acids. V was shortened by 5 bases and J by 5 bases, with 9 bases between the two germline ends. CDR3 DNA: TGTGCCAGCAGCCGGCAGGGTTATGGCTACACCTTC. Translating it yields CASSRQGYGYTF.